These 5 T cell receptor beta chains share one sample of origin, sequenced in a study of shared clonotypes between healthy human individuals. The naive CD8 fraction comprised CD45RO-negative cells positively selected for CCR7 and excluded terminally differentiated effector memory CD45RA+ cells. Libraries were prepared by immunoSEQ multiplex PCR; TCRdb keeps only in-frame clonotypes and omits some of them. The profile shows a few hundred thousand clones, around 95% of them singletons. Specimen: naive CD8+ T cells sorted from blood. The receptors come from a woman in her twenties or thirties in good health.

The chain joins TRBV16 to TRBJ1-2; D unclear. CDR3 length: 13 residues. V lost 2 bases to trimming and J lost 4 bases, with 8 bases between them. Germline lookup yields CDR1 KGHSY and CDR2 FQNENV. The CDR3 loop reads CASSQTLGYGYTF. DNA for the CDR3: TGTGCCAGCAGCCAAACCCTGGGCTATGGCTACACCTTC. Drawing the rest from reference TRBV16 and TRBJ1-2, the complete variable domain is GEEVAQTPKHLVRGEGQKAKLYCAPIKGHSYVFWYQQVLKNEFKFLISFQNENVFDETGMPKERFSAKCLPNSPCSLEIQATKLEDSAVYFCASSQTLGYGYTFGSGTRLTVV.

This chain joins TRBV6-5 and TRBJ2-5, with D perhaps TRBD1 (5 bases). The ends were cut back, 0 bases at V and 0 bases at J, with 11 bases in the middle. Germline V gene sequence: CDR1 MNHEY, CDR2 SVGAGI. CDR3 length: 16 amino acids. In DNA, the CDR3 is TGTGCCAGCAGTTACTCTGGGGCAGACAACCAAGAGACCCAGTACTTC. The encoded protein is CASSYSGADNQETQYF.

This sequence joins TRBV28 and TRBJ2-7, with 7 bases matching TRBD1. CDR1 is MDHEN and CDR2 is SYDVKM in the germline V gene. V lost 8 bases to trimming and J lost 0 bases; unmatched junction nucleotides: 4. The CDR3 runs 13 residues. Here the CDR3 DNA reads TGTGCCAGCGGGGACAGACACTCCTACGAGCAGTACTTC. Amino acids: CASGDRHSYEQYF.

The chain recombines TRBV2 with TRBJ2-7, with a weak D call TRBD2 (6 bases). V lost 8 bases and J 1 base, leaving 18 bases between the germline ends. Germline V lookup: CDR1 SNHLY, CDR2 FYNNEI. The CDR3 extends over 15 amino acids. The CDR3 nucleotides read TGTGCCAGCTTACCTCCTAAGGGGAGGTCCTACGAGCAGTACTTC. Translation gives CASLPPKGRSYEQYF.

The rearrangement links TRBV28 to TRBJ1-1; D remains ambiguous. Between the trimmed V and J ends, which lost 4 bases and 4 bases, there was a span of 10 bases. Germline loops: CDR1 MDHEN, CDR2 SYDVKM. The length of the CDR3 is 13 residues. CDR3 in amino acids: CASSSPVGTEAFF. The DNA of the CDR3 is TGTGCCAGCAGTTCTCCGGTGGGCACTGAAGCTTTCTTT.